This record covers a single T cell receptor (beta chain). The antigen is unknown. The sample originates from a study of identical twins. Points from the study as a whole: Cross-sectional statistics, not tracking of the same donors, supported the conclusions.

In every case, the donor was a healthy Caucasian. CDR3 length equals 14 residues. Germline V gene data show CDR1 as MNHNS and CDR2 as SASEGT. V was pared by 4 bases and J by 7 bases, with 17 bases between. A single record per CDR3 protein comes from TCRdb applying MiXCR to the 5' RACE reads. Of just over 500,000 distinct CDR3 sequences in the sample, roughly 21% were seen once. Separately, the same data were catalogued under a study of T cells expressing NK-cell markers.

The sequenced sample consisted of CD4+ T cells sorted from blood. The sequence was collected from a woman between 18 and 30 years old in good health. The genes are TRBV6-1 and TRBJ2-7, with D perhaps being TRBD1 or TRBD2 (5 bases each). CDR3 region: CASSGRGAGFEQYF. The CDR3 bases are TGTGCCAGCAGTGGGCGAGGGGCTGGTTTTGAGCAGTACTTC.